The clone carrying this T cell receptor beta chain appeared a few times. Its antigen is unknown. This sample stems from a study of early T cells in non-severe SARS-CoV-2 infection. Study background: Chains were unpaired, as sequencing was done on bulk RNA from unsorted whole blood. Study observations and caveats: Comparison of clonotypes with VDJdb favored anti-spike CD8 responses while missing private and CD4 specificities.

In germline, CDR1 is LGHNA, CDR2 YNFKEQ. The CDR3 consists of 19 residues. The junction had 12 bases not matched to a gene; V was cut back by 0 bases and J by 1 base. Individual cDNA molecules were tagged with unique molecular identifiers, the study reported. One entry per CDR3 protein, called by TCRdb with MiXCR from the 5' RACE reads. Here the sample spans roughly 100,000 distinct CDR3 sequences, 12% being singletons. The specimen comprised whole blood, sampled at baseline. This TCR was sampled from an adult who was a healthcare worker with PCR-confirmed SARS-CoV-2 infection or an uninfected control (not recorded which). V and J are TRBV4-2 and TRBJ2-3, with 8 bases that match TRBD1. CDR3 amino acids: CASSQDNSFRGRGTDTQYF. The CDR3, as DNA: TGTGCCAGCAGCCAAGATAATAGCTTCAGGGGGCGAGGCACAGATACGCAGTATTTT.